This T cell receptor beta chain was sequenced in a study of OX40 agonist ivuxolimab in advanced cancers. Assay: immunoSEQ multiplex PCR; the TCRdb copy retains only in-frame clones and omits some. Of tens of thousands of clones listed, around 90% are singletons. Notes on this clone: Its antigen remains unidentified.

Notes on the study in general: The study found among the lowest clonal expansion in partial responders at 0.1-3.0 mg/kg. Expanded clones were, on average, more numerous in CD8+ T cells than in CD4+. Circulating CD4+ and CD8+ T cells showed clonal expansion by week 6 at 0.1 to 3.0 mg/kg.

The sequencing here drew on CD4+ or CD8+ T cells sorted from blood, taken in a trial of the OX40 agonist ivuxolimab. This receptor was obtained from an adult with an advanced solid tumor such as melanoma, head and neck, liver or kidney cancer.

CDR3 region: CASSVSSGAATYEQYF. The DNA of the CDR3 is TGTGCCAGCAGCGTATCTTCCGGAGCGGCGACCTACGAGCAGTACTTC. The gene calls are TRBV9 and TRBJ2-7, with D perhaps TRBD2 (5 bases). The CDR3 covers 16 residues. Germline V CDR1 and CDR2: SGDLS, YYNGEE. Deletions cut 1 base from V and 2 bases from J, with 16 bases between.